This record covers a single TCR beta chain. This clonotype was seen at least ten times. No cognate antigen has been identified for it. One base away there is no much larger clone; base qualities are not given. Trimming takes 3 bases from V and 8 bases from J, and the germline ends sit 11 bases apart. Taken from cysteine to phenylalanine, the CDR3 has 12 residues. Of the read, only the CDR3 DNA is kept; its 36 bases are in frame from base 1. CDR1 and CDR2, per the germline V gene, are MDHEN and SYDVKM. These data belong to a study of T cells in Graves' hyperthyroidism and ophthalmopathy (dated by TCRdb to between 2018 and 2021). Background on the whole study: Peripheral blood samples were taken at initial diagnosis, before any treatment was given. An independent validation cohort of around 19 hyperthyroidism patients and approximately 17 patients who later progressed to ophthalmopathy tested prospective prediction of ophthalmopathy. In addition, the study compared T-cell repertoires in thyroid tissue and in blood from about six Graves' hyperthyroidism patients. The paper reports TCR Vbeta CDR3 sequencing of roughly 140 peripheral blood samples: under 45 ophthalmopathy, roughly 74 hyperthyroidism and some 17 progressor patients. Following sampling, methimazole starting at 30 mg daily was given to hyperthyroidism patients, and high-dose intravenous methylprednisolone was given to ophthalmopathy patients. To identify TCR V-J signatures that set the groups apart, the researchers used a discovery cohort of 100 or so patients, made up of 40 to 45 with Graves' ophthalmopathy and approximately 57 with stable Graves' hyperthyroidism. For training and testing, the 110 or so patients in the discovery cohort were randomly divided in a 7:3 ratio. Paper-wide results and their limitations: In validation, the model predicted progression to ophthalmopathy a median of 6.5 months before onset, with approximately 71% sensitivity and 72.22% specificity. Ophthalmopathy was separated from stable hyperthyroidism by a 13 V-J signature model, with approximately 90% sensitivity and about 81% specificity obtained in cross-validation and 80%/75% obtained in testing. Sample size was not statistically predetermined, and blinding of investigators to group allocation was not performed. Blood samples also contained most of the expanded thyroid clonotypes (frequency above 0.001), which suggests that blood repertoires may reflect thyroid immune responses.

Stable Graves' hyperthyroidism was defined as the absence of progression to ophthalmopathy over 18 months of follow-up. The hyperthyroidism patients were between 18 and 65 years old and newly diagnosed, with a disease duration of less than 2 months. The study excluded patients with uncontrolled infections, other autoimmune diseases, pregnancy or lactation. Diagnoses were established on the basis of clinical symptoms, serum thyroxine and TRAb, thyroid ultrasound, and orbital computed tomography. PBMCs were isolated from more than 8 ml of fresh peripheral blood by Ficoll-Paque density gradient centrifugation. Total RNA was extracted with Trizol reagent, and quality was checked on an Agilent 2100 Bioanalyzer. The TCR beta CDR3 regions were amplified from RNA transcripts. The first round of RT-PCR for the TCR CDR3 was performed with the HTBI primer set and the Qiagen OneStep RT-PCR kit. The libraries were constructed in a second round of multiplex PCR and then size-selected and purified. The libraries were sequenced on an Illumina HiSeq2000 using paired-end 100 bp reads. The published analysis was carried out like this. SOAPnuke was used to process the raw data, throwing out any read that contained adapters or uncalled bases, had a mean Phred below 15, or lacked an exact constant-primer or identifier match. COPE v1.2.5 was used to merge high-quality paired reads, and clonotypes were defined as unique nucleotide sequences. Clonotypes were aligned to IMGT TRBV, TRBD and TRBJ reference segments using MiTCR v1.1. The analysis was restricted to V-J combinations with a frequency above 0.0001, which together covered 99% to 99.2% of the repertoires. The TCS score was defined as F50 (clonal expansion) divided by E x V (chaos), with BLOSUM62-based TCRdist calculated between CDR3 peptides within each V-J. Welch's t-statistics and random forest reduced around 550 V-J features to under 15, which were used in a naive Bayes classifier (R e1071). TCRdb reanalyzed the raw reads on its own, using fastp at Q25 for trimming and MiXCR for clone calling, and kept in-frame beta chains. Every CDR3 protein is listed once, alongside the most common genes and DNA of its rows. The V and J calls come from TCRdb's annotation, not from the publication. This sample has 650,000 to 700,000 distinct CDR3 sequences in its table, and roughly a sixth of those were observed once. The biggest ten clones account for around 16% of the sample.

The TCR was taken from a man aged 50-59 years with Graves' hyperthyroidism. The sequence is built from TRBV28 and TRBJ2-7; the D gene identity is not certain. Sequencing used blood. The nucleotide sequence reads TGTGCCAGCAGTTTGAAGGGTGGCCAGCAGTACTTC. Its product reads: CASSLKGGQQYF.